The 22 T cell receptor delta chains listed next were all sequenced from one sample in a study of γδ T cells in repeated Plasmodium falciparum infection. Gammadelta T cells were flow-sorted from PBMC into Vgamma9/Vdelta2+ and Vdelta2-negative populations for bulk analysis. TCRdb re-called clones from the multiplex PCR reads using CATT. The table records 45,000 to 50,000 delta-chain clones, 1.5% to 2% of them present only once. The sample taken for sequencing was gamma-delta T cells from blood. Receptor source: a pool of human donors (malaria-infected and uninfected, not separated).

Comments on this clone: Translating this DNA gives a protein that differs at residue 5 from the TCRdb one, which belongs to a much larger clone; a read error is likely, and the protein shown is this translation. The chain couples TRDV1 to TRDJ1; possibly TRDD3 for D (8 bases). Assignment of the J gene here rests on matching the DNA to germline, because TCRdb gives none. Trimming pared 4 bases from V and 3 bases from J, leaving 27 bases between. The CDR3 extends over 19 amino acids. Germline CDR1 reads TSWWSYY; CDR2 reads QGS. The CDR3 DNA follows: TGTGCTCTTGGGGGCGTGGTTCCTACGCTACTGGGGGCTCCCGATAAACTCATCTTT. It is translated as CALGGVVPTLLGAPDKLIF.

Concerning this clone itself: The protein given by TCRdb reflects a much larger clone and differs at residue 10 from this DNA's translation, likely from a read error; the protein shown is the DNA's translation. The V call is TRDV2, the J call TRDJ1; D might be TRDD3 (5 bases). Looked up from germline, CDR1 is GEAIGNYY and CDR2 is EKD. V dropped 3 bases and J dropped 0 bases, with 25 bases sitting between them. The CDR3 runs to 19 residues. CDR3 loop: CACDAHPSLGPHNTDKLIF. The CDR3 DNA reads as TGTGCCTGTGACGCACATCCCAGCCTGGGTCCTCACAACACCGATAAACTCATCTTT.

About this clone itself: TCRdb attributes to this sequence the protein of a much larger clone, which differs from the DNA translation at residue 5; a read error is likely, and the protein displayed is translated from the DNA. The CDR3: CALGGTFGSYEEAGGYADKLIF. CDR3 DNA: TGTGCTCTTGGGGGAACCTTTGGTTCCTACGAAGAGGCTGGGGGATACGCCGATAAACTCATCTTT. This chain uses TRDV1 with TRDJ1; 12 positions agree with TRDD3. TCRdb lists no J gene, so it was determined here by aligning the DNA to germline. The germline gives CDR1 TSWWSYY, CDR2 QGS. This CDR3 has 22 amino acids. Germline trimming cut 4 bases from V and 3 bases from J; bases unmatched to any gene: 24.

This clone was counted at least ten times. TCRdb records a much larger clone's protein for this DNA, with a difference at residue 10 that likely arises from a read error; the protein given is the translation of the DNA. Other DNA sequences in the sample encode the same CDR3. The gene calls are TRDV1 and TRDJ1; 7 nucleotides match TRDD3. Germline CDR1 and CDR2: TSWWSYY and QGS. The CDR3 covers 20 residues. The trim removed 5 bases at V and 3 bases at J, leaving 24 bases unmatched. Here the CDR3 DNA reads TGTGCTCTTGGGCCGGTCCCCAGCTACCTGGGGATAAGGGAGCCCGATAAACTCATCTTT. This codes for CALGPVPSYLGIREPDKLIF.

Ten or more counts support this clone. This could be a read error, since a much larger clone is one nucleotide away. The same CDR3 is also encoded by other DNA sequences in this sample. This chain joins TRDV1 and TRDJ1, with D perhaps TRDD2 or TRDD3 (5 bases each). The CDR3 runs to 15 residues. CDR1 and CDR2 from the germline V gene are TSWWSYY and QGS. The CDR3 spells CALGELPFCPDKLIF. CDR3 in DNA: TGCGCTCTTGGGGAACTACCCTTCTGCCCCGATAAACTCATCTTT.

On this clone: This DNA translates differently at residue 15 from the TCRdb protein, which is that of a much larger clone; a read error is likely, and the protein shown is the DNA's own translation. Other DNA sequences in the sample encode the same CDR3. The CDR3 region has the DNA TGTGCCTTTAGTGAGCCTTCCTACTTGCTGGGGGACCCTCCTGTCACCGATAAACTCATCTTT. Translated, it gives CAFSEPSYLLGDPPVTDKLIF. J is TRDJ1 and V is TRDV3; TRDD2 might be the D (9 bases). The CDR3 runs to 21 residues. The V gene lost 0 bases and the J gene lost 1 base, with 33 bases spanning the gap. Germline values: CDR1 TVYSNPD, CDR2 GDNSRS (reference sequence).

This clone appeared a few times. The J gene is TRDJ1, the V gene TRDV3; TRDD2 matches at 8 bases. No J gene is reported in TCRdb; it was inferred here by comparing the DNA with germline. Germline V gene data show CDR1 as TVYSNPD and CDR2 as GDNSRS (reference sequence). The CDR3 totals 21 residues. V was clipped by 5 bases and J by 0 bases; unmatched bases: 29. DNA for the CDR3: TGTGCCCTTACAAAGAACTTCCTACTATTGGGGGTTCGGGGTTACACCGATAAACTCATCTTT. This codes for CALTKNFLLLGVRGYTDKLIF.

As to this clone: The protein in TCRdb stems from a much larger clone and differs at residue 11 from this DNA's translation, likely a read error; here the protein is translated from the DNA. The chain joins TRDV1 to TRDJ1; 7 bases agree with TRDD3. The J gene was not available in TCRdb and was assigned here by matching the DNA to germline segments. Germline CDR1 and CDR2: TSWWSYY and QGS. The CDR3 covers 20 residues. J lost 4 bases, V lost 1 base, and 21 bases had no gene match. CDR3 bases: TGTGCTCTTGGGGAACCACTTCGATGGTACCGGGGGATGCGGAACGATAAACTCATCTTT. This codes for CALGEPLRWYRGMRNDKLIF.

This clone appeared many times. The chain is built from TRDV1 and TRDJ1, with D possibly matching TRDD2 (6 bases). This CDR3 region has 20 residues. Trimming left V 0 bases short and J 4 bases short, with 27 bases between. Germline V gene data show CDR1 as TSWWSYY and CDR2 as QGS. The CDR3 loop is CALGELKLVGLPPIVDKLIF. The CDR3 nucleotides read TGTGCTCTTGGGGAACTAAAACTGGTGGGCCTTCCCCCGATAGTCGATAAACTCATCTTT.

By sample fraction, this clone is medium-sized. Other DNA sequences from this sample encode an identical CDR3 as well. The chain uses TRDV1 and TRDJ1; 10 nucleotides match TRDD3. The CDR3 has 19 amino acids. After removal of 3 bases from V and 5 bases from J, the junction contained 18 bases not matched to a gene. From germline, CDR1 is TSWWSYY and CDR2 QGS. The CDR3 is CALGDPESPYWGMFDKLIF. The CDR3 DNA reads TGTGCTCTTGGGGATCCCGAATCTCCTTACTGGGGGATGTTTGATAAACTCATCTTT.

This clone showed up many times. The V call is TRDV2, the J call TRDJ1, with 7 bases that match TRDD3. The germline gives CDR1 GEAIGNYY, CDR2 EKD. The CDR3 runs 14 residues. V shed 4 bases and J 3 bases; nucleotides not matched to a gene: 7. In DNA form, the CDR3 reads TGTGCCTGTGAAACGTTGGGGGGATCCGATAAACTCATCTTT. Residues: CACETLGGSDKLIF.

This clone showed up just a few times. Only one base separates this from a far larger clonotype, so it likely reflects a read error. This sample includes further DNA sequences coding for the same CDR3. The chain is built from TRDV1 and TRDJ3; the D gene could be TRDD2 or TRDD3 (8 bases each). The CDR3 has 25 residues. CDR1 is TSWWSYY and CDR2 is QGS in the germline V gene. The chain's CDR3 is CALGTTMLPTSGDRMSSWDTRQMFF. The CDR3 coding sequence is TGTGCTCTTGGGACTACCATGCTTCCTACTTCGGGGGATAGGATGAGCTCCTGGGATACCCGACAGATGTTTTTC.

Notes on this clone: A single base is all that separates this from a far larger clone, so a read error is likely. Other DNA sequences from this sample encode an identical CDR3 as well. The chain links TRDV2 to TRDJ1; D ambiguous. The J gene, not given by TCRdb, was assigned here from a germline match of the nucleotide sequence. Germline assignment: CDR1 GEAIGNYY and CDR2 EKD. The germline V and J ends were trimmed by 4 bases and 0 bases, with 26 bases remaining between them. The CDR3 has 19 residues. DNA of the CDR3: TGTGCCTGTGATCCTCTTCAATCCGTTGGGTACTTAAACACCGATAAACTCATCTTT. Its translation: CACDPLQSVGYLNTDKLIF.

Comments on this clone: A far larger clone lies a single base away; this is likely a read error. The sample contains more than one DNA sequence encoding this CDR3. The chain employs TRDV1 and TRDJ1; 9 bases match TRDD3. Here the J gene was assigned by germline matching of the DNA, as TCRdb has none. The trim removed 3 bases at V and 8 bases at J, leaving 19 bases unmatched. In germline, CDR1 is TSWWSYY, CDR2 QGS. The CDR3 extends over 18 amino acids. As DNA, the CDR3 is TGTGCTCTTGGGGAGGTGGCGCCCCTCACTCTACTGGGGGAGAAACTCATCTTT. Translation gives CALGEVAPLTLLGEKLIF.

As concerns this clone: A far larger clone is a single base away, which makes a read error likely. The identical CDR3 is also encoded by other nucleotide sequences in the sample. Here the CDR3 DNA reads TGTGCTCTTGGAGATTTCCCGTCCTCCTGGGAAACCGACAAACTCATCTTT. Its protein is CALGDFPSSWETDKLIF. The genes are TRDV1 and TRDJ1; TRDD3 might be the D (5 bases). Here the J gene came from matching the DNA to germline, since TCRdb omits it. This CDR3 comprises 17 residues. Germline V lookup: CDR1 TSWWSYY, CDR2 QGS.

This clone has only a few counts. A far larger clone is one nucleotide away, so this likely arose from a read error. The same CDR3 arises from other DNA sequences in this sample as well. The gene calls are TRDV1 and TRDJ1, with TRDD2 matching over 9 bases. Since TCRdb gives no J gene, matching the DNA to germline was used here to assign it. The V segment lost 1 base and the J segment 5 bases; nucleotides outside the gene matches: 23. CDR1 TSWWSYY and CDR2 QGS come from the germline V gene. This CDR3 comprises 21 residues. CDR3 protein: CALGERRYLPTGVHCTDKLIF. The CDR3 DNA sequence: TGTGCTCTTGGGGAACGTCGGTACCTTCCTACGGGGGTCCACTGTACTGATAAACTCATCTTT.

This clone was observed many times. The rearrangement links TRDV1 to TRDJ1; TRDD3 aligns across 9 bases. V was clipped by 5 bases and J by 7 bases; unmatched bases: 26. Per germline, CDR1 TSWWSYY and CDR2 QGS. The CDR3 has 20 amino acids. The CDR3 coding sequence is TGTGCTCTTGGGACCCTTCCCGACTCTTACTGGGGGACTCATTTCGGTAAACTCATCTTT. This gives the protein CALGTLPDSYWGTHFGKLIF.

Only a few counts were recorded for this clone. The amino acid sequence in TCRdb belongs to a much larger clone and departs from this DNA's translation at residue 12, likely a sequencing read error; the sequence shown is translated from the DNA. The rearrangement joins TRDV1 to TRDJ1; the match to TRDD3 covers 8 bases. TCRdb carries no J gene annotation; the J gene was assigned here by matching the DNA with germline. CDR3 length: 16 residues. Losses at the gene ends were 0 bases for V and 8 bases for J; bases not matched to a gene: 11. CDR1 is TSWWSYY and CDR2 is QGS in the germline V gene. The chain's CDR3 is CALGELRTWGSIKLIF. The CDR3 DNA reads TGTGCTCTTGGGGAACTTCGGACCTGGGGGAGTATAAAACTCATCTTT.

At least ten counts were recorded for this clone. TCRdb's listed protein matches a much larger clone and diverges from this DNA's translation at residue 12, likely through a read error; the protein shown comes from the DNA. This chain links TRDV1 with TRDJ1; 8 bases are a match to TRDD3. This CDR3 contains 18 residues. Germline CDR1 and CDR2: TSWWSYY and QGS. With V trimmed by 4 bases and J by 1 base, 14 bases remained unmatched. CDR3: CALGALPLLGVSTDKLIF. The CDR3 nucleotides are TGTGCTCTTGGGGCTCTTCCTTTACTGGGGGTCAGCACCGATAAACTCATCTTT.

In this sample, this clone turned up many times. The V call is TRDV1, the J call TRDJ1; D remains ambiguous. Trimming stripped 0 bases from V and 2 bases from J, with 7 bases between. Germline CDR1 TSWWSYY, CDR2 QGS. The CDR3 extends over 14 amino acids. The DNA for the CDR3 is TGTGCTCTTGGGGAACTTCTCTGGACCGATAAACTCATCTTT. This encodes CALGELLWTDKLIF.

For this clone: TCRdb pairs this DNA with a much larger clone's protein that differs at residue 7, likely a read error; the protein shown was translated from the DNA. This chain connects TRDV1 to TRDJ1; TRDD3 agrees at 10 bases. The J gene is not listed in TCRdb, so it was assigned here from a DNA match to germline. The CDR3 runs to 20 residues. Germline trimming cut 2 bases from V and 0 bases from J; bases unmatched to any gene: 15. Germline V lookup: CDR1 TSWWSYY, CDR2 QGS. The CDR3 DNA sequence: TGTGCTCTTGGGGAATCAGGGATGCGTACTGGGGGATGGTACACCGATAAACTCATCTTT. As protein: CALGESGMRTGGWYTDKLIF.

This clone showed up just a few times. This DNA's translation differs at residue 12 from TCRdb's protein, which comes from a much larger clone; a read error is likely, and the protein shown is translated from the DNA. The chain combines TRAV36/DV7 with TRDJ1; 12 bases map to TRDD3. Germline V gene data show CDR1 as VTNFRS and CDR2 as LTSSGIE (reference sequence). This CDR3 is built from 20 residues. The V segment lost 5 bases and the J segment 0 bases; nucleotides outside the gene matches: 20. DNA of the CDR3: TGTGCTGTTCGTTCCTCCCCTTACTGGGGGATACAGACCTACACCGATAAACTCATCTTT. It encodes CAVRSSPYWGIQTYTDKLIF. Combining the CDR3 with reference TRAV36/DV7 and TRDJ1 gives the whole variable domain EDKVVQSPLSLVVHEGDTVTLNCSYEVTNFRSLLWYKQEKKAPTFLFMLTSSGIEKKSGRLSSILDKKELSSILNITATQTGDSAIYLCAVRSSPYWGIQTYTDKLIFGKGTRVTVEP.